Sequencing of this T cell receptor (beta chain) was carried out in a study of blood T cell repertoires in COVID-19. Background on the study: Samples representing acute and convalescent COVID-19 were sourced from the United States, Italy and Spain.

In the original processing: How many nucleated cells were present was estimated from reference gene primer amplification. Profiled with immunoSEQ multiplex PCR; TCRdb holds only in-frame clones, not every one. V and J calls and clone size are given by that table; D and trimming were obtained from the DNA. The table has more than 110,000 clones, about nine tenths seen once. With 3 bases clipped from V and 6 bases from J, the junction kept 7 bases outside the gene matches. CDR3 length: 16 amino acids. In germline, CDR1 is SNHLY, CDR2 FYNNEI. Cohorts were determined from participant-reported clinical history.

This TCR was recovered from a man aged 50 or older who had recovered from COVID-19. The rearrangement links TRBV2 to TRBJ2-3; 12 bases align to TRBD2. The sample taken for sequencing was PBMCs or T cells enriched from blood (not recorded which). The CDR3 DNA reads TGTGCCAGCAGTGATGAGACTAGCGGGAGTTTTGATACGCAGTATTTT. It specifies CASSDETSGSFDTQYF. The full variable domain, its missing parts supplied by reference TRBV2 and TRBJ2-3, is EPEVTQTPSHQVTQMGQEVILRCVPISNHLYFYWYRQILGQKVEFLVSFYNNEISEKSEIFDDQFSVERPDGSNFTLKIRSTKLEDSAMYFCASSDETSGSFDTQYFGPGTRLTVL.